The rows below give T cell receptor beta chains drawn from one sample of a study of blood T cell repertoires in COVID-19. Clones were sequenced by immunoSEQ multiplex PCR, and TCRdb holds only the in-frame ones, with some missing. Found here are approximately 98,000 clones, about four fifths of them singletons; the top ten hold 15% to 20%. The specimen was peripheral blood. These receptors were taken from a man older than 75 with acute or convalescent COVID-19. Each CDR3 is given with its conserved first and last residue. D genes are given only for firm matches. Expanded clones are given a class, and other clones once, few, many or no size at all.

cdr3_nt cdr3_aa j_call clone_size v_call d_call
TGTGCCAGCACCCGGGGGCTAGCGGGAGATGAGCAGTACTTC CASTRGLAGDEQYF TRBJ2-7 - TRBV11-2 TRBD2
TGTGCCAGTAGTATTCCCGTGGTAGCGGGGAGGAATGAGCAGTTCTTC CASSIPVVAGRNEQFF TRBJ2-1 - TRBV19 TRBD2
TGTGCCAGCAGTTTATACGCCCCCGGGGGATCCTACGAGCAGTACTTC CASSLYAPGGSYEQYF TRBJ2-7 - TRBV27 -
TGTGCCAGCAGCCTCTCTGGGGCTGGAAACATTCAGTACTTC CASSLSGAGNIQYF TRBJ2-4 - TRBV14 -
TGTGCCTGGAGGGGACTGACCCGTGAGCAGTTCTTC CAWRGLTREQFF TRBJ2-1 - TRBV30 -
TGTGCCAGCAACCACGGGGGCACCGGGGAGCTGTTTTTT CASNHGGTGELFF TRBJ2-2 - TRBV6-6 -
TGTGCCAGCAGCTTCCCGACTAGCGGGAGCTCCTACAATGAGCAGTTCTTC CASSFPTSGSSYNEQFF TRBJ2-1 few TRBV5-4 TRBD2
TGTGCCAGTGGACAGAGCCTGAACACTGAAGCTTTCTTT CASGQSLNTEAFF TRBJ1-1 - TRBV19 -
TGCGCCAGCAGTTGGAGACAGGGGGTACCGTTATGGGGGGCCAACGTCCTGACTTTC CASSWRQGVPLWGANVLTF TRBJ2-6 few TRBV10-2 TRBD1
TGTGCCAGCTCCACGGTAGATGGGGGCAACTATGGCTACACCTTC CASSTVDGGNYGYTF TRBJ1-2 - TRBV28 -
TGTGCCTGGACGGCGACAGGGGGCACTGAAGCTTTCTTT CAWTATGGTEAFF TRBJ1-1 - TRBV30 TRBD1
TGCGCCAGCAGCCAAGTAGCGGGGGGGCTGGGCAATGAGCAGTTCTTC CASSQVAGGLGNEQFF TRBJ2-1 - TRBV4-3 TRBD2
TGCAGCGTTGCTGAGACAGGCTCTGGGGCCAACGTCCTGACTTTC CSVAETGSGANVLTF TRBJ2-6 - TRBV29-1 -
TGTGCCACCAGCACACCAGATAATTCACCCCTCCACTTT CATSTPDNSPLHF TRBJ1-6 - TRBV15 -
TGTGCCAGCAGCTTAGGATCGGGACAAGAGACCCAGTACTTC CASSLGSGQETQYF TRBJ2-5 - TRBV7-2 -
TGTGCCAGCAGGAAGACAGGGCAGGGTAGTTGGGCTAATGAAAAACTGTTTTTT CASRKTGQGSWANEKLFF TRBJ1-4 - TRBV2 TRBD1
TGTGCCAGCACCCGGGACAGGGGTTCCTACGAGCAGTACTTC CASTRDRGSYEQYF TRBJ2-7 - TRBV11-2 TRBD1
TGTGCCAGCAGCTTAGACAGGGAGCTTTCTGGAAACACCATATATTTT CASSLDRELSGNTIYF TRBJ1-3 - TRBV7-2 -
TGTGCCAGCTCTCCCGACTCGACCTCCTACAATGAGCAGTTCTTC CASSPDSTSYNEQFF TRBJ2-1 - TRBV18 -
TGCGCCAGCAGCTTACAGGGGGAAAACATTCAGTACTTC CASSLQGENIQYF TRBJ2-4 - TRBV5-1 TRBD1
TGTGCCAGCAGCTTATATGAGCCAAATGGCTACACCTTC CASSLYEPNGYTF TRBJ1-2 - TRBV7-9 -
TGTGCCTGGAATCGGGATCTGAATCAGCCCCAGCATTTT CAWNRDLNQPQHF TRBJ1-5 - TRBV30 -
TGTGCCAGTAGTATAGATCCGACAGACCAAGAGACCCAGTACTTC CASSIDPTDQETQYF TRBJ2-5 once TRBV19 -
TGTGCCAGCAGCCAAGAAGGTGCCAGGGGGCGGATTGGCTACACCTTC CASSQEGARGRIGYTF TRBJ1-2 - TRBV14 TRBD1
TGCGCCAGCAGCCTGAGCTGGGAGTATAATTCACCCCTCCACTTT CASSLSWEYNSPLHF TRBJ1-6 once TRBV5-1 -
TGCGCCAGCAGCCAAGATCCTGTGTCCGGCGAGCAGTACTTC CASSQDPVSGEQYF TRBJ2-7 - TRBV4-3 -
TGTGCCAGCAGCCTCCCGGGACAAAGGGATTCAAAACTGTTTTTT CASSLPGQRDSKLFF TRBJ1-4 - TRBV6-2/TRBV6-3 -
TGCAGCGTTGGGGGTGGAGGTAACTATGGCTACACCTTC CSVGGGGNYGYTF TRBJ1-2 - TRBV29-1 -
TGTGCCAGCAGTTACTCGACGGGATCAGCTGAAGCTTTCTTT CASSYSTGSAEAFF TRBJ1-1 - TRBV6-5 -
TGTGCCAGCAGCTCGGTAGCGGGTAGCTCCTACGAGCAGTACTTC CASSSVAGSSYEQYF TRBJ2-7 - TRBV7-8 TRBD2
TGTGCCAGCAGTTATGTGGCGGGGACCCCCACCGGGGAGCTGTTTTTT CASSYVAGTPTGELFF TRBJ2-2 - TRBV6-2/TRBV6-3 -
TGCGCCAGCCGACCAGGGATGACTGAAGCTTTCTTT CASRPGMTEAFF TRBJ1-1 - TRBV10-2 -
TGTGCCAGCAGTAAACAGGGGGCAATGAACACTGAAGCTTTCTTT CASSKQGAMNTEAFF TRBJ1-1 - TRBV3-1/TRBV3-2 TRBD1
TGTGCCACCAGCAGGGTACGGACAGGTGGGTCCTACGAGCAGTACTTC CATSRVRTGGSYEQYF TRBJ2-7 - TRBV15 TRBD1
TGTGCCAGCAGCTATCGACAACCAACTAATGAAAAACTGTTTTTT CASSYRQPTNEKLFF TRBJ1-4 once TRBV5-7 -
TGTGCCAGCAGCAGCAGGGTCCCCGGGGAGCTGTTTTTT CASSSRVPGELFF TRBJ2-2 - TRBV7-9 -
TGTGCCTGGAGTGTATCCAGGGCGAATTCACCCCTCCACTTT CAWSVSRANSPLHF TRBJ1-6 - TRBV30 -
TGTGCCAGCAAGGGGACAGGGGATGTCAATCAGCCCCAGCATTTT CASKGTGDVNQPQHF TRBJ1-5 - TRBV6-5 TRBD1
TGTGCAAGTCGCCCAGGGGGCAGGACGAACTATGGCTACACCTTC CASRPGGRTNYGYTF TRBJ1-2 - TRBV12-2 -
TGTGCCAGCAGTTACGCCCCGACAGGGACCGGGACACCCCTCCACTTT CASSYAPTGTGTPLHF TRBJ1-6 - TRBV6-2/TRBV6-3 TRBD1